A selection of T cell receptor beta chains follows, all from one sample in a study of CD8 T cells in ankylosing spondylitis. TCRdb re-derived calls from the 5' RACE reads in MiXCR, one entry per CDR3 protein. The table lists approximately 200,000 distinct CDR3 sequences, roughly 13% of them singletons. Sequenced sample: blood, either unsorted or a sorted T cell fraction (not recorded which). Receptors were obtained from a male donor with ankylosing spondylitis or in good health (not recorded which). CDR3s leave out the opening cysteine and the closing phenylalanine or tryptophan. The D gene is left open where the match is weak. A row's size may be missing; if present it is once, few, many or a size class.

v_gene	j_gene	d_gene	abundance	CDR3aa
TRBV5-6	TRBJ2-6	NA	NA	ASSLGGDLLSGANVLT
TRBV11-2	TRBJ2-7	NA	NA	ASSFRQGYYEQY
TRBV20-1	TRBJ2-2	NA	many	SARDPRTGYDTGELF
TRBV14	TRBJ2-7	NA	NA	ASSQLGLSYEQY
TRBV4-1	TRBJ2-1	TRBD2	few	ASSQLTSGAYNEQF
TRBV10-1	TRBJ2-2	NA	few	ASSDRDAELF
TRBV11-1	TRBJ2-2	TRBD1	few	ASSSATGTGGKYTGELF
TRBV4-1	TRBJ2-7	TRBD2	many	ASSLGLASEQY
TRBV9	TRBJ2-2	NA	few	ASSVLPDTGELF
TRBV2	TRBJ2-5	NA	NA	ASRSGETQY
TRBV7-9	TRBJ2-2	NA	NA	ASSGLRTGELF
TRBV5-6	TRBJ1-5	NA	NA	ASSSQGYQPQH
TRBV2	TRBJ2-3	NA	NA	ASSLQGWTTITDTQY
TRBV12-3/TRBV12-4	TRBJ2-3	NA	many	ASSLFSTDTQY
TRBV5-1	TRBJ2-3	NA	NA	ASSLDPQGVPGDTQY
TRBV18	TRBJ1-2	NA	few	ASSVIPFYGYT
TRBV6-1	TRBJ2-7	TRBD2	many	ASSERLAGLYEQY
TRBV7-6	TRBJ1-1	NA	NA	ASSLSASLNTEAF
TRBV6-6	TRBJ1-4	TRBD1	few	ASRPDRGEKLF
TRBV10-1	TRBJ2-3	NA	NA	ASSGGQKLTDTQY
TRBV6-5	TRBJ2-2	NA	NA	ASSYGGRGGELF
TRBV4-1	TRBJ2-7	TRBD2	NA	ASSQVGTSGEQY
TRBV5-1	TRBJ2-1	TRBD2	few	ASSPWTSGGNEQF
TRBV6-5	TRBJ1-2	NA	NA	ASSYDSGINGYT
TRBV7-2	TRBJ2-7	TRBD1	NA	ASSSGQAYYEQY
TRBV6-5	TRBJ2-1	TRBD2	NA	ASSYSRLAANEQF
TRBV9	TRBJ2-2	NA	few	ASSVPTFPRGPEPGELF
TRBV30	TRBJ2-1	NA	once	AWSVDGGEQF